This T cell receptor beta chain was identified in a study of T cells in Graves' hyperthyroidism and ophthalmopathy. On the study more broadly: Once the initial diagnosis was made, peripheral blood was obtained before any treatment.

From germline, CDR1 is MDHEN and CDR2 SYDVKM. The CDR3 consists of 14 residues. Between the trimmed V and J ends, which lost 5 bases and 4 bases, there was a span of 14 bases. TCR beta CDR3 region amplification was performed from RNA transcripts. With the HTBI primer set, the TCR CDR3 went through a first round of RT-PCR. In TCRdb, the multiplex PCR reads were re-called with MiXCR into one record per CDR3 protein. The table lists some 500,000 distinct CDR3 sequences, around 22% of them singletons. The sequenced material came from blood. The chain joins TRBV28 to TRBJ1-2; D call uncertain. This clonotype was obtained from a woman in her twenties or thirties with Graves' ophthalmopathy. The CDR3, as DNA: TGTGCCAGCAGTCCCGCAGTGGGAGGCTATGGCTACACCTTC. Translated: CASSPAVGGYGYTF.